The 7 T cell receptor beta chains in this list originate from one sample, sequenced in a study of Tregs in tolerant kidney transplant recipients. Profiling relied on immunoSEQ multiplex PCR, and the TCRdb table lists in-frame clones only, not all of them. Of 15,000 to 20,000 clones in the sample, about 57% were seen once. What these receptors recognize is not known. Material for sequencing was Tregs from blood cultured with allogeneic cells. The receptors were sampled from a human donor in good health.

This chain links TRBV19 with TRBJ2-3, with 8 bases lining up with TRBD2. The CDR3 covers 15 residues. Per germline, CDR1 LNHDA and CDR2 SQIVND (reference sequence). With 4 bases clipped from V and 4 bases from J, the junction kept 7 bases outside the gene matches. The CDR3 nucleotides are TGTGCCAGTAGTAGAGGACTAGCCGGAGCAGATACGCAGTATTTT. It encodes CASSRGLAGADTQYF.

This sequence joins TRBV21-1 and TRBJ2-4; TRBD2, the table's D call, was not compared with the DNA. TRBV21-1 is annotated as a pseudogene. The CDR3 length is 14 residues. As DNA, the CDR3 is TGTGCCAGCAGCAAAGACTCGGGTAAAAACATTCAGTACTTC. Protein product: CASSKDSGKNIQYF.

CDR3 protein: CASSPNRGDNTEAFF. CDR3 nucleotide sequence: TGTGCCAGCAGCCCAAACAGGGGTGACAACACTGAAGCTTTCTTT. The chain combines TRBV27 with TRBJ1-1, with 7 bases that match TRBD1. The ends lost 6 bases at V and 2 bases at J; junction bases unmatched: 9. Per germline, CDR1 MNHEY and CDR2 SMNVEV (reference sequence). This CDR3 has 15 amino acids.

The chain combines TRBV4-2 with TRBJ1-1; D uncertain. This CDR3 has 15 residues. Trimming cost V 0 bases and J 11 bases, with 19 bases left between them. CDR1 and CDR2 (germline): LGHNA, YNFKEQ. The CDR3 DNA reads TGTGCCAGCAGCCAAGATCAAGAGCTTGGCACCCCCGCTTTCTTT. Its protein is CASSQDQELGTPAFF.

V usage is TRBV6-6 and J usage is TRBJ2-1; no definite D call. From germline, CDR1 is MNHNY and CDR2 SVGAGI (reference sequence). Trimming removed 5 bases from V and 7 bases from J, with 9 bases in between. The CDR3 length is 12 residues. The CDR3 DNA reads TGTGCCAGCAGTCGGAGTTTGAATGAGCAGTTCTTC. It specifies CASSRSLNEQFF.

This clone was seen a few times. V gene TRBV6-1 combines with J gene TRBJ1-5; D may be TRBD1 (6 bases). V was pared by 3 bases and J by 3 bases, with 15 bases between. The CDR3 spans 16 residues. Germline CDR1 and CDR2: MNHNS and SASEGT. This CDR3 reads CASSDGGRTINQPQHF. The CDR3 nucleotides are TGTGCCAGCAGTGACGGGGGGCGTACTATCAATCAGCCCCAGCATTTT.

This chain links TRBV10-2 with TRBJ1-1; D unclear. The germline CDR1 and CDR2 sequences are WSHSY and SAAADI. With 7 bases removed from V and 5 bases from J, the gap between germline ends came to 14 bases. This CDR3 has 13 amino acids. The CDR3 nucleotides read TGCGCCAGCAAATCGGGGAGGAGGACTGAAGCTTTCTTT. Protein product: CASKSGRRTEAFF.